The 13 T cell receptor beta chains below come from one sample, sequenced in a study of T cell responses to AZD1222 COVID-19 vaccine. Clones were sequenced by immunoSEQ multiplex PCR, and TCRdb holds only the in-frame ones, with some missing. The sample gives some 170,000 clones, about 93% of which show up once; about 1% is in the top ten. The source material was peripheral blood, sampled 28 days after the second dose of the MenACWY control vaccine. The receptors originated from an adult who received the MenACWY meningococcal vaccine as a control.

This chain joins TRBV3-1 (or the pseudogene TRBV3-2) and TRBJ2-1; D tentatively reads TRBD1 or TRBD2 (5 bases each). This CDR3 region has 13 residues. With 0 bases removed from V and 15 bases from J, the gap between germline ends came to 15 bases. Germline loops: CDR1 LGHDT, CDR2 YNNKEL (reference sequence). CDR3 nucleotide sequence: TGTGCCAGCAGCCAAGATCAGGTGAGGGGTTCGTTCTTC. Its protein is CASSQDQVRGSFF.

This clone appeared once. This chain connects TRBV9 to TRBJ1-6; D perhaps matches TRBD1 (5 bases). The germline gives CDR1 SGDLS, CDR2 YYNGEE. Trimming removed 4 bases at V and 9 bases at J, with 20 bases between. This CDR3 comprises 16 residues. CDR3 bases: TGTGCCAGCAGCCCCCACTGGGGGGGAGCTAGTTCACCCCTCCACTTT. Translating it yields CASSPHWGGASSPLHF.

The rearrangement joins TRBV18 to TRBJ2-3, with a weak D call TRBD1 (5 bases). CDR1 and CDR2 (germline): KGHSH, LQKENI. Trimming shortened V by 3 bases and J by 1 base, and 8 bases separated the two germline ends. This CDR3 is 14 amino acids long. The CDR3 coding sequence is TGTGCCAGCTCACCGGGGCGCGGCACAGATACGCAGTATTTT. It encodes CASSPGRGTDTQYF.

The V gene is TRBV5-4, the J gene TRBJ2-5, with no clear D. The CDR3 is made up of 11 amino acids. Trimming cost V 2 bases and J 4 bases, with 3 bases left between them. Germline V gene data show CDR1 as SGHNT and CDR2 as YYREEE (reference sequence). CDR3 nucleotides: TGTGCCAGCAGCTTTGGAGAGACCCAGTACTTC. Protein: CASSFGETQYF.

The J gene is TRBJ2-1, the V gene TRBV2; 7 bases agree with TRBD1. Germline-derived CDR1 and CDR2 are SNHLY and FYNNEI. The CDR3 runs 11 residues. J was trimmed by 15 bases and V by 7 bases; bases with no gene match: 9. As DNA, the CDR3 is TGTGCCAGCAAGACAGGGATGAAGGGGTTCTTC. It translates to CASKTGMKGFF.

V gene TRBV27 combines with J gene TRBJ1-6, with TRBD1 identical over 9 bases. Germline values: CDR1 MNHEY, CDR2 SMNVEV (reference sequence). This CDR3 has 14 amino acids. V lost 5 bases and J lost 10; bases outside the gene matches: 6. CDR3 loop: CASSTTGGYSPLHF. For the CDR3, the DNA is TGTGCCAGCAGTACGACAGGGGGGTACTCACCCCTCCACTTT.

The chain has TRBV12-3 or TRBV12-4 and TRBJ2-7; D is unclear. The CDR3 totals 13 residues. V lost 3 bases and J 3 bases, leaving 9 bases between the germline ends. CDR3 DNA sequence: TGTGCCAGCAGTTTGTCTCGGCTCTACGAGCAGTACTTC. Translated, it gives CASSLSRLYEQYF.

The V call is TRBV19, the J call TRBJ1-5; TRBD1 matches 7 bases. The CDR3 spans 16 residues. Trimming cost V 5 bases and J 2 bases; bases outside gene matches: 9. Germline V gene lookup returns CDR1 LNHDA and CDR2 SQIVND (reference sequence). CDR3 amino acids: CASSEQGMVGNQPQHF. CDR3 coding DNA: TGTGCCAGTAGTGAACAGGGGATGGTTGGCAATCAGCCCCAGCATTTT.

This clone was seen a single time. V gene TRBV9 combines with J gene TRBJ2-5; either TRBD1 or TRBD2 may fit D (5 bases each). Germline CDR1 SGDLS, CDR2 YYNGEE. V lost 2 bases and J 1 base, leaving 12 bases between the germline ends. The CDR3 is 15 amino acids. In nucleotides, the CDR3 is TGTGCCAGCAGCGTGACCCAGGGACCCCAAGAGACCCAGTACTTC. As protein: CASSVTQGPQETQYF.

V usage is TRBV18 and J usage is TRBJ1-6; TRBD1 is a possible D gene (5 bases). V lost 1 base and J lost 10, with 14 bases in between. CDR1 and CDR2 (germline): KGHSH, LQKENI. The CDR3 is 15 residues long. The CDR3, as DNA: TGTGCCAGCTCACCACTAGGAAGGGGTGGCTCACCCCTCCACTTT. It is translated as CASSPLGRGGSPLHF.

The V call is TRBV7-9, the J call TRBJ1-3; 7 bases align to TRBD1. Trimming cost V 3 bases and J 0 bases; bases outside gene matches: 5. The CDR3 loop spans 16 amino acids. Germline assignment: CDR1 SEHNR and CDR2 FQNEAQ (reference sequence). CDR3: CASSFDRAFSGNTIYF. The DNA of the CDR3 is TGTGCCAGCAGCTTCGACAGGGCCTTCTCTGGAAACACCATATATTTT.

This chain uses TRBV28 with TRBJ2-3; the D is unclear. This CDR3 has 15 residues. Germline V CDR1 and CDR2: MDHEN, SYDVKM. Trimming removed 3 bases at V and 6 bases at J, with 16 bases between. The CDR3 nucleotides read TGTGCCAGCAGTTTGTCCACTCGCATCAGGGATACGCAGTATTTT. This sequence encodes CASSLSTRIRDTQYF.

J is TRBJ1-6 and V is TRBV3-1 (or the pseudogene TRBV3-2), with unresolved D. From germline, CDR1 is LGHDT and CDR2 YNNKEL (reference sequence). V lost 1 base and J 9 bases, leaving 7 bases between the germline ends. The CDR3 has 13 residues. The CDR3, as DNA: TGTGCCAGCAGCCAAGGAGGAATTTCACCCCTCCACTTT. Its protein product is CASSQGGISPLHF.